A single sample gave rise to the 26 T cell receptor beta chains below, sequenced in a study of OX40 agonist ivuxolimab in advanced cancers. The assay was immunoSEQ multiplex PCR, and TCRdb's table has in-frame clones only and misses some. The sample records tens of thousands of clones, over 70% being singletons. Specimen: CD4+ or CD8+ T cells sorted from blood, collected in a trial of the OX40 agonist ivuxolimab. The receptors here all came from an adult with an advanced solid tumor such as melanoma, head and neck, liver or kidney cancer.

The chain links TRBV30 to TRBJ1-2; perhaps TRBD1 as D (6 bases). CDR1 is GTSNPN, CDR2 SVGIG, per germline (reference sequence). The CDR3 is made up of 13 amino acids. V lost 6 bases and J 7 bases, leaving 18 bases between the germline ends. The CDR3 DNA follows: TGTGCCTGCAGTCCCTACAGGGAAGTTGGCTACACCTTC. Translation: CACSPYREVGYTF.

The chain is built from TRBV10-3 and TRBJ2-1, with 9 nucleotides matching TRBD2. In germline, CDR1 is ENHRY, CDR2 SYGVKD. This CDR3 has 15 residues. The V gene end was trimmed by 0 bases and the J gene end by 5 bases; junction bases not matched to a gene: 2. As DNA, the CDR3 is TGTGCCATCAGTGAGTCGCTAGCGGGGAACAATGAGCAGTTCTTC. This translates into CAISESLAGNNEQFF.

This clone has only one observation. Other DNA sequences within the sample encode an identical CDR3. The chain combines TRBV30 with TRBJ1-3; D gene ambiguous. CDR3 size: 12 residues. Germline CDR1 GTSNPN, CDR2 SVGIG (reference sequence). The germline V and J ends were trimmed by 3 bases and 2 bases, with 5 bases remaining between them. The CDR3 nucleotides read TGTGCCTGGAGCAGGACTGGAAACACCATATATTTT. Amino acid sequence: CAWSRTGNTIYF.

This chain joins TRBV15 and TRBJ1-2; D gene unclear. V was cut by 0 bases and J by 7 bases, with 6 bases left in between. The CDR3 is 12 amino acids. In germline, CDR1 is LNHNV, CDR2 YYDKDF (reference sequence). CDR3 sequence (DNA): TGTGCCACCAGCAGAGATAACAGTGGCTACACCTTC. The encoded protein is CATSRDNSGYTF. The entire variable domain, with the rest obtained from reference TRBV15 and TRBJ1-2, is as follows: DAMVIQNPRYQVTQFGKPVTLSCSQTLNHNVMYWYQQKSSQAPKLLFHYYDKDFNNEADTPDNFQSRRPNTSFCFLDIRSPGLGDTAMYLCATSRDNSGYTFGSGTRLTVV.

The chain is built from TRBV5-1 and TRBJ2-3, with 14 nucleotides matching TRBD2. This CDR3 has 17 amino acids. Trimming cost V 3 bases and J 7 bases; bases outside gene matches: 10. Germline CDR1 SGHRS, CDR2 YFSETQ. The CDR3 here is CASSSPGLAGDLYTQYF. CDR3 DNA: TGCGCCAGCAGCTCCCCGGGACTAGCGGGGGACTTATATACGCAGTATTTT. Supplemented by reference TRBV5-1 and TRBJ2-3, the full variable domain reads KAGVTQTPRYLIKTRGQQVTLSCSPISGHRSVSWYQQTPGQGLQFLFEYFSETQRNKGNFPGRFSGRQFSNSRSEMNVSTLELGDSALYLCASSSPGLAGDLYTQYFGPGTRLTVL.

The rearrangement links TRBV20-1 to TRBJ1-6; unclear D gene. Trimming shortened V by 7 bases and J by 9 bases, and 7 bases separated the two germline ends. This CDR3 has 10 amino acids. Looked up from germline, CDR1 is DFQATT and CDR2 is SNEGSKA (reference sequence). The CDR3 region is CSVNSSPLHF. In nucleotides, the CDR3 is TGCAGTGTCAACTCTTCACCCCTCCACTTT.

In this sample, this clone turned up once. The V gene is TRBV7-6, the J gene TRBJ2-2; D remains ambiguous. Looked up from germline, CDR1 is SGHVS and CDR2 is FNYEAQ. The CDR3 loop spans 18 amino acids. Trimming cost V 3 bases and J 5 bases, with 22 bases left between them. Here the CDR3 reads CASSLFEARWGITGELFF. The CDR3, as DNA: TGTGCCAGCAGCTTGTTTGAGGCCCGATGGGGAATAACCGGGGAGCTGTTTTTT.

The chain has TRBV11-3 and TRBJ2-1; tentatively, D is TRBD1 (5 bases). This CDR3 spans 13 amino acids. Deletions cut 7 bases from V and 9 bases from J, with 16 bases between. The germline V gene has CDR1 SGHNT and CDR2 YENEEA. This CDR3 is CASTRMGLGEQFF. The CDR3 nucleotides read TGTGCCAGCACCCGAATGGGGCTAGGTGAGCAGTTCTTC.

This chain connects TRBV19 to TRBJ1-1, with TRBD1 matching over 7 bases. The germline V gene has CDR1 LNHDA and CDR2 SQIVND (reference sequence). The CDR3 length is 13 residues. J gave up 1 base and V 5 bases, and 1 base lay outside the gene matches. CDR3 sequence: CASSRTGNTEAFF. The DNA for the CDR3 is TGTGCCAGTAGTCGGACAGGGAACACTGAAGCTTTCTTT. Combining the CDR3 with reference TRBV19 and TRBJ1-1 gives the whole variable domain DGGITQSPKYLFRKEGQNVTLSCEQNLNHDAMYWYRQDPGQGLRLIYYSQIVNDFQKGDIAEGYSVSREKKESFPLTVTSAQKNPTAFYLCASSRTGNTEAFFGQGTRLTVV.

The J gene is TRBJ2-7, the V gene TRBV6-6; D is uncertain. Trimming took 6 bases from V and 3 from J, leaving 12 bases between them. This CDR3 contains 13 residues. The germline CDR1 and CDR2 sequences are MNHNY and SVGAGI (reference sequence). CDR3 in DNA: TGTGCCAGCAGCCAAGGAAGCATCTACGAGCAGTACTTC. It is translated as CASSQGSIYEQYF.

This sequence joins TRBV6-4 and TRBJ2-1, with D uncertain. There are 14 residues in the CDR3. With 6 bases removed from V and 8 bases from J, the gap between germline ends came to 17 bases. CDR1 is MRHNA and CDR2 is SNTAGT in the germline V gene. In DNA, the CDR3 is TGTGCCAGCAGCGAAAATCTCAGGTTCCATGAGCAGTTCTTC. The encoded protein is CASSENLRFHEQFF.

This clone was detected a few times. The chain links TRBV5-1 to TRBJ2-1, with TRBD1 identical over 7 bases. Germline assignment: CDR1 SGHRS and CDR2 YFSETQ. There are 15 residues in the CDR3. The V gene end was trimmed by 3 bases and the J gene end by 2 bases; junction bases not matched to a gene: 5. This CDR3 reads CASSSSGTAYNEQFF. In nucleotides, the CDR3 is TGCGCCAGCAGCTCGTCCGGGACAGCCTACAATGAGCAGTTCTTC.

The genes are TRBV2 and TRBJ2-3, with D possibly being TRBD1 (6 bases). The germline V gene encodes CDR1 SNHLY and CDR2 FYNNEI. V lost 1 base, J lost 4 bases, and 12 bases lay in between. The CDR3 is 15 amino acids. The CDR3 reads CASSEETGFPDTQYF. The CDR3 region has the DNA TGTGCCAGCAGTGAAGAGACAGGTTTTCCAGATACGCAGTATTTT.

The CDR3, as DNA: TGTGCCAGCAGTGATTTCGGAAATAGCAATCAGCCCCAGCATTTT. Translating gives CASSDFGNSNQPQHF. This chain connects TRBV2 to TRBJ1-5; D unclear. The V end was cut by 3 bases, the J end by 0 bases, with 9 bases between. Germline lookup yields CDR1 SNHLY and CDR2 FYNNEI. The CDR3 totals 15 residues.

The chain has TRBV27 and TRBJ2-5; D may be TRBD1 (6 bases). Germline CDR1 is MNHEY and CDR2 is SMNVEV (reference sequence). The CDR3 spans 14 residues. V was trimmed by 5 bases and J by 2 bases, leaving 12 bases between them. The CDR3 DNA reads TGTGCCAGCAGTACAGGGTACCTACAAGAGACCCAGTACTTC. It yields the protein CASSTGYLQETQYF.

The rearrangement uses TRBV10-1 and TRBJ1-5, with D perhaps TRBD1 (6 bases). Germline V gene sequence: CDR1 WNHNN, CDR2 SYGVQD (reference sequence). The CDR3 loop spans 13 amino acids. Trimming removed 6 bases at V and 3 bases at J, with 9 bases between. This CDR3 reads CASSGQINQPQHF. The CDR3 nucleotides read TGCGCCAGCAGCGGACAGATCAATCAGCCCCAGCATTTT.

This CDR3 is CASSLISGGSGNTIYF. The CDR3 bases are TGTGCCAGCAGTCTCATATCGGGGGGTTCTGGAAACACCATATATTTT. This chain links TRBV5-5 with TRBJ1-3; TRBD1 might be the D (5 bases). This CDR3 has 16 amino acids. CDR1 is SGHKS and CDR2 is YYEKEE in the germline V gene (reference sequence). V lost 5 bases and J lost 1, with 16 bases in between.

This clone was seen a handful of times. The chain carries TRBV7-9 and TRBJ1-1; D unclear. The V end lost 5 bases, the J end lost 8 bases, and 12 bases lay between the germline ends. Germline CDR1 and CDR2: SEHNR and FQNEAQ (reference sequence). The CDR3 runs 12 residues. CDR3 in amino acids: CASSRSGKEAFF. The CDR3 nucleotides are TGTGCCAGCAGCCGATCTGGTAAGGAAGCTTTCTTT.

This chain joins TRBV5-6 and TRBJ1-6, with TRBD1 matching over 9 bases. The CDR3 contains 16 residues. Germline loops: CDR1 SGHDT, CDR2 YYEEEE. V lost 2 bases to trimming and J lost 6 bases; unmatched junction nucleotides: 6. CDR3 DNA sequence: TGTGCCAGCAGCTTACAGGGGGCTCCGAGTAATTCACCCCTCCACTTT. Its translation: CASSLQGAPSNSPLHF.

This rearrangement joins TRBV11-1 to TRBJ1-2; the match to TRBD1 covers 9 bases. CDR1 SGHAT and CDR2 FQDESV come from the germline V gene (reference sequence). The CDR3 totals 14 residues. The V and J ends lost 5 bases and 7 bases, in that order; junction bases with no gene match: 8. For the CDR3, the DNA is TGTGCCAGCAGCCGGGGACAGGGAATAGGTGGCTACACCTTC. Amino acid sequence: CASSRGQGIGGYTF.

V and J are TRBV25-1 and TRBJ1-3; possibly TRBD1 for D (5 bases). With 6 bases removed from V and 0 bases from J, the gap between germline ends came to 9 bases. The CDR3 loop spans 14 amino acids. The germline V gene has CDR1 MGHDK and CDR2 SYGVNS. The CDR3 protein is CASRRTNSGNTIYF. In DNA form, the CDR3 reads TGTGCCAGCAGGCGGACAAACTCTGGAAACACCATATATTTT.

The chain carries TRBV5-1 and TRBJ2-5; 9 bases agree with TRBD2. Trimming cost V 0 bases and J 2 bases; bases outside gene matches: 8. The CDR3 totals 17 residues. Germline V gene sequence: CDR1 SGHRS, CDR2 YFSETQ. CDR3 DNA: TGCGCCAGCAGCTTGGCCGGTTTAGCGGGGGCTCAAGAGACCCAGTACTTC. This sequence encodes CASSLAGLAGAQETQYF.

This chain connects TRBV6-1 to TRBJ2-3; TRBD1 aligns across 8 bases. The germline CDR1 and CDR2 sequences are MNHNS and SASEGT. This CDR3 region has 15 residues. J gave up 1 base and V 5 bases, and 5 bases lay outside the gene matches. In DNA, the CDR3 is TGTGCCAGCAGTTTGGGACAGGCTGGCACAGATACGCAGTATTTT. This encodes CASSLGQAGTDTQYF.

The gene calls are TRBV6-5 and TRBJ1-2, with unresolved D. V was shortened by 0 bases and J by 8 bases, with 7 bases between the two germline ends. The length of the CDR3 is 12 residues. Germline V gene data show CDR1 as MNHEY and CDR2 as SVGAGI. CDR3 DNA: TGTGCCAGCAGTTACTCGAGTGGGGGCTACACCTTC. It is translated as CASSYSSGGYTF.

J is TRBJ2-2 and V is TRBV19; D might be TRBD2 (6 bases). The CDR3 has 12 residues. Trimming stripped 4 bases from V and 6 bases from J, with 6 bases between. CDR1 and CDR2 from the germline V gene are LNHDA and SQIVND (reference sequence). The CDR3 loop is CASSRGAGELFF. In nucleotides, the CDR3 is TGTGCCAGTAGTAGGGGGGCCGGGGAGCTGTTTTTT.

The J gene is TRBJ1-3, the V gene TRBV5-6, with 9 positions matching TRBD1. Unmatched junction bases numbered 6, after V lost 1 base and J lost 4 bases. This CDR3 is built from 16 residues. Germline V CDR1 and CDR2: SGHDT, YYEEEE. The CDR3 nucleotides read TGTGCCAGCAGCTTGTTCGACAGGGGGTCGGGAAACACCATATATTTT. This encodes CASSLFDRGSGNTIYF.